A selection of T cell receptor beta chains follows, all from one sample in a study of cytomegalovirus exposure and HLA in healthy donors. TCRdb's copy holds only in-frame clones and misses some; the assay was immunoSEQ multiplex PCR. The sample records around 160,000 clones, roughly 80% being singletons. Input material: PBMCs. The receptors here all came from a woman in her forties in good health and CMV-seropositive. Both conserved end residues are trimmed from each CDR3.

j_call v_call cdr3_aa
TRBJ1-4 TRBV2 ASNPDSTNEKLF
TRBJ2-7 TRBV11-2 ASSFRLAGGEIYEQY
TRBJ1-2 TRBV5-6 ASSPVPGANYGYT
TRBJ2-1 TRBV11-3 ASSAAGTSGGAPYNEQF
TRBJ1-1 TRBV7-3 ASSLEGGNAEAF
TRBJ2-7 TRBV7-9 SSSPGVYEQY
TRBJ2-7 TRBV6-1 ASSERTPGQNYEQY
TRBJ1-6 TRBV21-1 ASSNQTGSNSPLH
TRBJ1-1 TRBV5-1 ASSLGGLANTEAF
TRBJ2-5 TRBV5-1 ASSILAGRQETQY
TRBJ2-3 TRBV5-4 ASSLALAGGTDTQY
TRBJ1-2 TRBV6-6 ASSLNPTGRNYGYT
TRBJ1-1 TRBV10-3 AIKGQGAPEAF
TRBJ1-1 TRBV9 ASSVGHRGNTEAF
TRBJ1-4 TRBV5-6 ASSLWAESSTNEKLF
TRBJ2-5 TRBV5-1 ASSADTLETQY
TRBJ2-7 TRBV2 ASSGTPGTWY
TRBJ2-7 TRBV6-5 ASSYNGVGYEQY
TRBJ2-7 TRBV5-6 ASSLKGGVYEQY
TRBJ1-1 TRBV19 ASDRLGGTEAF
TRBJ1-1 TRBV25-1 ASSEPRTGPNPQAF
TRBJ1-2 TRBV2 ASSTGEGVGYT
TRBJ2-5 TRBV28 ASSPPDYHAAKQY
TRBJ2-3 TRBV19 ASSEGRGALDTQY
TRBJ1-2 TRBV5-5 ASSTNEPGQSNLYGYT
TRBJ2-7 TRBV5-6 ASSLGPGQGLIYEQY
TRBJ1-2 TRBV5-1 ASSLRTGGEGYT
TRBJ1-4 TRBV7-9 ASGQGAVGEKLF
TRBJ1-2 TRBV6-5 ASSQGQVYGYT
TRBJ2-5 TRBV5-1 ASSLAPGGGETQY
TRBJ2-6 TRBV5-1 ASSWGVFAASGANVLT
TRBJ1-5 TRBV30 AWSVGGGRQPQH
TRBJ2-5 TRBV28 ASSFLGTGAQETQY
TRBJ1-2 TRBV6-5 ASSYGRYYGYT
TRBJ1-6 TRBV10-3 AISTQGREGALH
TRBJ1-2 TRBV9 ASSSLIQGRGERGYT